The rows below give T cell receptor beta chains drawn from one sample of a study of cytotoxic CD8 clonotypes in ibrutinib-treated CLL. Produced via immunoSEQ multiplex PCR; TCRdb's table is partial and in-frame only. This sample has over 250,000 clones; more than 70% occur once, and the top ten carry 5.6%. The input for sequencing was PBMCs, taken at disease progression, from a patient treated with ibrutinib. The receptors were gathered from a human donor with chronic lymphocytic leukemia. Both conserved end residues are part of each CDR3. D genes are given only for firm matches. Only part of the rows carry a size: once, few, many, or a class if the clone is expanded.

D gene: NA
V gene: TRBV5-1
J gene: TRBJ1-2
clone size: NA
CDR3 DNA: TGCGCCAGCAGCTTATGGGTTGAGAACTATGGCTACACCTTC
CDR3 protein: CASSLWVENYGYTF

D gene: NA
V gene: TRBV27
J gene: TRBJ2-1
clone size: NA
CDR3 DNA: TGTGCCAGCAGGTCCTTCTCGGCCCCCGCCCAATACAATGAGCAGTTCTTC
CDR3 protein: CASRSFSAPAQYNEQFF

D gene: NA
V gene: TRBV18
J gene: TRBJ2-6
clone size: NA
CDR3 DNA: TGTGCCAGCTCAGCCTCCGGCTCCTCTGGGGCCAACGTCCTGACTTTC
CDR3 protein: CASSASGSSGANVLTF

D gene: NA
V gene: TRBV6-5
J gene: TRBJ2-3
clone size: NA
CDR3 DNA: TGTGCCAGCAGTTACTCTGGCGCGGGTGCAGATACGCAGTATTTT
CDR3 protein: CASSYSGAGADTQYF

D gene: NA
V gene: TRBV2
J gene: TRBJ2-2
clone size: NA
CDR3 DNA: TGTGCCAGCAAGGAGCGGCGAGGGACCGGGGAGCTGTTTTTT
CDR3 protein: CASKERRGTGELFF

D gene: TRBD1
V gene: TRBV11-3
J gene: TRBJ1-5
clone size: NA
CDR3 DNA: TGTGCCAGCAGCTTACGGCCCAGGGAGACAGGGTCGGTTCAGCCCCAGCATTTT
CDR3 protein: CASSLRPRETGSVQPQHF

D gene: NA
V gene: TRBV5-6
J gene: TRBJ2-3
clone size: NA
CDR3 DNA: TGTGCCAGCAGCAAGGACTGGAGCACAGATACGCAGTATTTT
CDR3 protein: CASSKDWSTDTQYF

D gene: TRBD2
V gene: TRBV7-6
J gene: TRBJ2-2
clone size: NA
CDR3 DNA: TGTGCCAGCAGCCAACGACTAGCGGGAAACACCGGGGAGCTGTTTTTT
CDR3 protein: CASSQRLAGNTGELFF

D gene: NA
V gene: TRBV10-3
J gene: TRBJ1-1
clone size: NA
CDR3 DNA: TGTGCCATCAGTGGCAGGGTGAACACTGAAGCTTTCTTT
CDR3 protein: CAISGRVNTEAFF

D gene: TRBD2
V gene: TRBV7-2
J gene: TRBJ2-3
clone size: NA
CDR3 DNA: TGTGCCAGCAGCTCAGCCCGGCGACTAGCGGCCACAGATACGCAGTATTTT
CDR3 protein: CASSSARRLAATDTQYF

D gene: NA
V gene: TRBV7-8
J gene: TRBJ2-7
clone size: few
CDR3 DNA: TGTGCCAGCAGCACTCCGGACAGATACGAGCAGTACTTC
CDR3 protein: CASSTPDRYEQYF

D gene: NA
V gene: TRBV6-4
J gene: TRBJ1-2
clone size: NA
CDR3 DNA: TGTGCCAGCAGTGAAACCAGGGCACCGAGAGATGGCTACACCTTC
CDR3 protein: CASSETRAPRDGYTF

D gene: NA
V gene: TRBV19
J gene: TRBJ1-5
clone size: few
CDR3 DNA: TGTGCCAGTAGTATAGGGGAAGTGATTCGCGGCTTTAGCAATCAGCCCCAGCATTTT
CDR3 protein: CASSIGEVIRGFSNQPQHF

D gene: NA
V gene: TRBV10-2
J gene: TRBJ2-2
clone size: NA
CDR3 DNA: TGCGCCAGCAGTGGGCTAGAGTCCGGGGAGCTGTTTTTT
CDR3 protein: CASSGLESGELFF

D gene: NA
V gene: TRBV9
J gene: TRBJ1-2
clone size: few
CDR3 DNA: TGTGCCAGCAGCCTCGGGACGGACTATGGCTACACCTTC
CDR3 protein: CASSLGTDYGYTF

D gene: TRBD2
V gene: TRBV6-5
J gene: TRBJ2-1
clone size: once
CDR3 DNA: TGTGCCAGCGGTCGGATAGCGGGAGGGATCAATGAGCAGTTCTTC
CDR3 protein: CASGRIAGGINEQFF

D gene: TRBD1
V gene: TRBV7-8
J gene: TRBJ2-7
clone size: NA
CDR3 DNA: TGTGCCAGCAGCTTAGAGGGACAGTTGCCCTCCTACGAGCAGTACTTC
CDR3 protein: CASSLEGQLPSYEQYF

D gene: TRBD1
V gene: TRBV29-1
J gene: TRBJ1-2
clone size: NA
CDR3 DNA: TGCAGCGTACCCGACAGGGTCAGGGGCTACACCTTC
CDR3 protein: CSVPDRVRGYTF

D gene: NA
V gene: TRBV6-1
J gene: TRBJ1-1
clone size: NA
CDR3 DNA: TGTGCCAGCAGTGAAAACAGGCAGAACACTGAAGCTTTCTTT
CDR3 protein: CASSENRQNTEAFF

D gene: NA
V gene: TRBV29-1
J gene: TRBJ2-1
clone size: NA
CDR3 DNA: TGCAGCGTTCGAACAGGGATTTGGGACTACAATGAGCAGTTCTTC
CDR3 protein: CSVRTGIWDYNEQFF

D gene: NA
V gene: TRBV28
J gene: TRBJ1-3
clone size: NA
CDR3 DNA: TGTGCCAGCAGTTTAGGGGGGTATCCCTCTGGAAACACCATATATTTT
CDR3 protein: CASSLGGYPSGNTIYF

D gene: TRBD1
V gene: TRBV28
J gene: TRBJ2-7
clone size: NA
CDR3 DNA: TGTGCCAGCAGTTCGCGACCAGGGGGCTCCTACGAGCAGTACTTC
CDR3 protein: CASSSRPGGSYEQYF

D gene: TRBD1
V gene: TRBV11-2
J gene: TRBJ2-2
clone size: NA
CDR3 DNA: TGTGCCAGCAGGCGCCCCGGGACAGGGAACACCGGGGAGCTGTTTTTT
CDR3 protein: CASRRPGTGNTGELFF

D gene: NA
V gene: TRBV2
J gene: TRBJ2-7
clone size: few
CDR3 DNA: TGTGCCAGCATCCAAAGGAGCGAGCAGTACTTC
CDR3 protein: CASIQRSEQYF

D gene: TRBD1
V gene: TRBV27
J gene: TRBJ1-1
clone size: NA
CDR3 DNA: TGTGCCAGCAGATTGGGACAGGAGAACACTGAAGCTTTCTTT
CDR3 protein: CASRLGQENTEAFF

D gene: TRBD2
V gene: TRBV28
J gene: TRBJ2-7
clone size: once
CDR3 DNA: TGTGCCAGCAGTTTAGGGACTAGCGGGAGGGCCGAACAGTACTTC
CDR3 protein: CASSLGTSGRAEQYF

D gene: NA
V gene: TRBV5-1
J gene: TRBJ2-7
clone size: NA
CDR3 DNA: TGCGCCAGCAGCTTGGGGCAGGCGATACGCTACGAGCAGTACTTC
CDR3 protein: CASSLGQAIRYEQYF

D gene: NA
V gene: TRBV5-4
J gene: TRBJ1-4
clone size: NA
CDR3 DNA: TGTGCCAGCAGCTTGGCGGGCCCGAATGAAAAACTGTTTTTT
CDR3 protein: CASSLAGPNEKLFF

D gene: NA
V gene: TRBV29-1
J gene: TRBJ1-2
clone size: NA
CDR3 DNA: TGCAGCGTTGTACGGGGGTATGGCTACACCTTC
CDR3 protein: CSVVRGYGYTF

D gene: NA
V gene: TRBV28
J gene: TRBJ1-5
clone size: NA
CDR3 DNA: TGTGCCAGCAGTTTAATTCGGGGGAGGGAGGGCAATCAGCCCCAGCATTTT
CDR3 protein: CASSLIRGREGNQPQHF

D gene: NA
V gene: TRBV5-4
J gene: TRBJ1-1
clone size: NA
CDR3 DNA: TGTGCCAGCAGCTTTGCTACGGTCACTGAAGCTTTCTTT
CDR3 protein: CASSFATVTEAFF

D gene: NA
V gene: TRBV21-1
J gene: TRBJ2-7
clone size: NA
CDR3 DNA: TGTGCCAGCAGCAAATCGACAGGGTTCGAGCAGTACTTC
CDR3 protein: CASSKSTGFEQYF

D gene: TRBD1
V gene: TRBV28
J gene: TRBJ2-5
clone size: NA
CDR3 DNA: TGTGCCAGCAGAACAGGGGGACAAGAGACCCAGTACTTC
CDR3 protein: CASRTGGQETQYF

D gene: NA
V gene: TRBV13
J gene: TRBJ1-2
clone size: NA
CDR3 DNA: TGTGCCAGCAGCTTAGATCAGGGTTGGTATGGCTACACCTTC
CDR3 protein: CASSLDQGWYGYTF

D gene: TRBD1
V gene: TRBV5-1
J gene: TRBJ2-7
clone size: NA
CDR3 DNA: TGCGCCAGCAGCTTGGGGACAGGGCGACTCTCCTACGAGCAGTACTTC
CDR3 protein: CASSLGTGRLSYEQYF

D gene: NA
V gene: TRBV10-3
J gene: TRBJ2-5
clone size: NA
CDR3 DNA: TGTGCCACCCTTGTTGGAGAGACCCAGTACTTC
CDR3 protein: CATLVGETQYF

D gene: NA
V gene: TRBV7-9
J gene: TRBJ2-1
clone size: NA
CDR3 DNA: TGTGCCAGCAGCTTAGCGCTAACTGAGCAGTTCTTC
CDR3 protein: CASSLALTEQFF

D gene: NA
V gene: TRBV15
J gene: TRBJ1-1
clone size: NA
CDR3 DNA: TGTGCCACCAGCAGAGACCCTTCGAACACTGAAGCTTTCTTT
CDR3 protein: CATSRDPSNTEAFF

D gene: NA
V gene: TRBV6-6
J gene: TRBJ1-5
clone size: NA
CDR3 DNA: TGTGCCAGCAGTTCCGGTGGGACTAATCAGCCCCAGCATTTT
CDR3 protein: CASSSGGTNQPQHF

D gene: NA
V gene: TRBV9
J gene: TRBJ1-4
clone size: NA
CDR3 DNA: TGTGCCAGCAGCGTTAGCACAACTAATGAAAAACTGTTTTTT
CDR3 protein: CASSVSTTNEKLFF

D gene: NA
V gene: TRBV15
J gene: TRBJ1-4
clone size: NA
CDR3 DNA: TGTGCCACCAGCAGACCAATGGGACGGAACAATGAAAAACTGTTTTTT
CDR3 protein: CATSRPMGRNNEKLFF

D gene: TRBD2
V gene: TRBV2
J gene: TRBJ2-1
clone size: NA
CDR3 DNA: TGTGCCAGCAGTTCCACTAGCGGAATCTACAATGAGCAGTTCTTC
CDR3 protein: CASSSTSGIYNEQFF

D gene: NA
V gene: TRBV5-1
J gene: TRBJ1-3
clone size: NA
CDR3 DNA: TGCGCCAGCAGCTCCGCGGGGCCGAGCTCTGGAAACACCATATATTTT
CDR3 protein: CASSSAGPSSGNTIYF

D gene: NA
V gene: TRBV6-5
J gene: TRBJ2-5
clone size: once
CDR3 DNA: TGTGCCAGCAGTTACTTTATTGGGACCTCGGGGGAGACCCAGTACTTC
CDR3 protein: CASSYFIGTSGETQYF

D gene: NA
V gene: TRBV21-1
J gene: TRBJ2-1
clone size: NA
CDR3 DNA: TGTGCCAGCAGCGATAGGGGACTAGCAAGGCAGTTCTTC
CDR3 protein: CASSDRGLARQFF

D gene: TRBD2
V gene: TRBV5-1
J gene: TRBJ2-6
clone size: NA
CDR3 DNA: TGCGCCAGCAGCTCAAGCGGGGGGGCCTCCTCTGGGGCCAACGTCCTGACTTTC
CDR3 protein: CASSSSGGASSGANVLTF